This passage covers 24 T cell receptor beta chains from one sample sequenced in a study of blood T cell repertoires in COVID-19. Sequencing was performed with immunoSEQ multiplex PCR; in TCRdb, only in-frame clones are kept and a portion is missing. The sample gives approximately 68,000 clones, around 80% of which show up once; roughly 9.2% is in the top ten. The sample comprised peripheral blood. All receptors derive from a human donor in a cohort sampled during active COVID-19.

This sequence joins TRBV10-1 and TRBJ2-1; TRBD1 aligns across 9 bases. This CDR3 contains 14 residues. Germline assignment: CDR1 WNHNN and CDR2 SYGVQD (reference sequence). V shed 8 bases, J shed 5 bases, and the junction held 7 bases outside the gene matches. This CDR3 is CASGSGQGDNEQFF. In DNA form, the CDR3 reads TGCGCCAGCGGGTCGGGACAGGGAGACAATGAGCAGTTCTTC.

The chain links TRBV27 to TRBJ1-6, with D unclear. Germline loops: CDR1 MNHEY, CDR2 SMNVEV (reference sequence). The V end was cut by 3 bases, the J end by 0 bases, with 6 bases between. CDR3 length equals 15 residues. The CDR3 protein is CASSLESSYNSPLHF. CDR3 bases: TGTGCCAGCAGTTTGGAGAGCTCCTATAATTCACCCCTCCACTTT.

The chain is built from TRBV6-5 and TRBJ2-3; 8 bases align to TRBD2. CDR1 is MNHEY and CDR2 is SVGAGI in the germline V gene. Trimming removed 7 bases from V and 4 bases from J; junction bases left unmatched: 4. CDR3 length equals 13 residues. The CDR3 here is CASTRGGSDTQYF. In DNA form, the CDR3 reads TGTGCCAGCACACGGGGGGGATCAGATACGCAGTATTTT.

The chain has TRBV27 and TRBJ1-4; 10 bases fit TRBD1. CDR3 length: 15 residues. Germline loops: CDR1 MNHEY, CDR2 SMNVEV (reference sequence). V was pared by 5 bases and J by 8 bases, with 8 bases of the junction left unmatched. The CDR3: CASSRTGTGAEKLFF. The DNA of the CDR3 is TGTGCCAGCAGTAGAACCGGGACAGGGGCCGAAAAACTGTTTTTT.

The V and J genes are TRBV7-8 and TRBJ2-7; a possible D gene is TRBD2 (6 bases). The CDR3 covers 13 residues. The V gene's germline CDR1 is SGHVS and CDR2 FQNEAQ. V gave up 2 bases and J gave up 3 bases, with 8 bases separating them. CDR3 amino acids: CASSLNSGYEQYF. As DNA, the CDR3 is TGTGCCAGCAGCTTAAATAGCGGCTACGAGCAGTACTTC.

The rearrangement uses TRBV7-8 and TRBJ2-5; D is unresolved. The CDR3 runs to 12 residues. Germline CDR1 and CDR2: SGHVS and FQNEAQ. Trimming removed 3 bases from V and 5 bases from J, with 7 bases in between. CDR3 in DNA: TGTGCCAGCAGCTTGATGCAGGAGACCCAGTACTTC. Protein sequence: CASSLMQETQYF.

This chain uses TRBV5-1 with TRBJ2-1; TRBD2 might be the D (6 bases). Germline CDR1 is SGHRS and CDR2 is YFSETQ. Trimming removed 2 bases from V and 5 bases from J, with 11 bases in between. This CDR3 is built from 14 residues. The CDR3 sequence: CASSFTSLDNEQFF. The CDR3, as DNA: TGCGCCAGCAGCTTCACTAGCCTCGACAATGAGCAGTTCTTC.

This chain links TRBV28 with TRBJ2-1; 11 bases match TRBD2. The J segment lost 1 base and the V segment lost 6 bases, leaving 5 bases of the junction unmatched. There are 16 residues in the CDR3. Germline V lookup: CDR1 MDHEN, CDR2 SYDVKM. CDR3 in DNA: TGTGCCAGCAGACCCCTAGCGGGGGGTTCCTACAATGAGCAGTTCTTC. Protein sequence: CASRPLAGGSYNEQFF.

The V call is TRBV28, the J call TRBJ1-1, with D possibly matching TRBD1 (5 bases). The CDR3 consists of 15 residues. Germline assignment: CDR1 MDHEN and CDR2 SYDVKM. Trimming cost V 7 bases and J 2 bases, with 17 bases left between them. The CDR3 bases are TGTGCCAGCAACCTGATGGGGGGGTTAAACACTGAAGCTTTCTTT. Residues: CASNLMGGLNTEAFF.

The rearrangement links TRBV7-8 to TRBJ1-4; no clear D gene. The V gene's germline CDR1 is SGHVS and CDR2 FQNEAQ. CDR3 length: 13 amino acids. The V end lost 5 bases, the J end lost 8 bases, and 12 bases lay between the germline ends. The CDR3 nucleotides read TGTGCCAGCAGCCCTGGGCCTGGGGAAAAACTGTTTTTT. Translated, it gives CASSPGPGEKLFF.

CDR3 in DNA: TGTGCCAGCAGTTACGGGGCAGGGAATGGCTACACCTTC. Amino acids: CASSYGAGNGYTF. The chain combines TRBV6-5 with TRBJ1-2; TRBD1 is a possible D gene (5 bases). This CDR3 comprises 13 residues. Trimming pared 2 bases from V and 6 bases from J, leaving 10 bases between. Germline V gives CDR1 MNHEY, CDR2 SVGAGI.

CDR3: CASSLGTGYAETQYF. The CDR3, as DNA: TGTGCCAGCAGTTTAGGGACAGGGTATGCGGAGACCCAGTACTTC. The J gene is TRBJ2-5, the V gene TRBV28, with 9 bases that match TRBD1. The CDR3 consists of 15 residues. Trimming removed 2 bases from V and 5 bases from J; junction bases left unmatched: 6. Germline CDR1 MDHEN, CDR2 SYDVKM. Full variable domain (remainder filled in from reference TRBV28 and TRBJ2-5): DVKVTQSSRYLVKRTGEKVFLECVQDMDHENMFWYRQDPGLGLRLIYFSYDVKMKEKGDIPEGYSVSREKKERFSLILESASTNQTSMYLCASSLGTGYAETQYFGPGTRLLVL.

The genes are TRBV5-8 and TRBJ2-1, with 13 positions matching TRBD2. Germline lookup yields CDR1 SGHTS and CDR2 YDEGEE. The V gene end was trimmed by 2 bases and the J gene end by 7 bases; junction bases not matched to a gene: 9. The CDR3 totals 17 residues. The CDR3 protein is CASSFPSKTSGRNEQFF. The CDR3 DNA reads TGTGCCAGCAGCTTCCCTTCTAAGACTAGCGGGAGGAATGAGCAGTTCTTC.

This clone was observed a single time. V is TRBV7-9 and J is TRBJ2-1, with 8 positions matching TRBD2. Germline V gene lookup returns CDR1 SEHNR and CDR2 FQNEAQ (reference sequence). The junction had 13 bases not matched to a gene; V was cut back by 5 bases and J by 7 bases. The CDR3 contains 16 residues. In nucleotides, the CDR3 is TGTGCCAGCAGCCCTAAGGGACTAGTGGGAGAAAATGAGCAGTTCTTC. This translates into CASSPKGLVGENEQFF. Full variable domain (rest looked up from reference TRBV7-9 and TRBJ2-1): DTGVSQNPRHKITKRGQNVTFRCDPISEHNRLYWYRQTLGQGPEFLTYFQNEAQLEKSRLLSDRFSAERPKGSFSTLEIQRTEQGDSAMYLCASSPKGLVGENEQFFGPGTRLTVL.

The J gene is TRBJ1-2, the V gene TRBV25-1; D gene unclear. V shed 4 bases and J shed 5 bases, with 20 bases lying between them. The CDR3 length is 16 residues. Germline loops: CDR1 MGHDK, CDR2 SYGVNS. The DNA for the CDR3 is TGTGCCAGCAGTGGTCGAGACTACTATTCGGGATATGGCTACACCTTC. Protein product: CASSGRDYYSGYGYTF.

The J gene is TRBJ2-7, the V gene TRBV7-2, with unresolved D. The CDR3 sequence is 15 residues long. V was trimmed by 6 bases and J by 0 bases, leaving 15 bases between them. From germline, CDR1 is SGHTA and CDR2 FQGNSA. The CDR3 loop reads CASRSLAGSSYEQYF. CDR3 sequence (DNA): TGTGCCAGCAGATCACTGGCAGGTAGCTCCTACGAGCAGTACTTC.

The sample holds one count of this clone. The CDR3 sequence: CAWSGQIGNQPQHF. In DNA form, the CDR3 reads TGTGCCTGGAGTGGACAGATAGGCAATCAGCCCCAGCATTTT. The chain carries TRBV30 and TRBJ1-5; perhaps TRBD1 as D (5 bases). This CDR3 is built from 14 residues. The germline V and J ends were trimmed by 1 base and 2 bases, with 9 bases remaining between them. Germline V gene data show CDR1 as GTSNPN and CDR2 as SVGIG (reference sequence).

J is TRBJ1-1 and V is TRBV30; TRBD1 is a possible D gene (5 bases). This CDR3 region has 13 residues. The germline V gene encodes CDR1 GTSNPN and CDR2 SVGIG (reference sequence). The ends were cut back, 4 bases at V and 8 bases at J, with 17 bases in the middle. This CDR3 is CAWNPNSGSEAFF. The CDR3 DNA is TGTGCCTGGAACCCCAACTCAGGGTCCGAAGCTTTCTTT.

The rearrangement joins TRBV19 to TRBJ1-1, with D uncertain. The CDR3 is made up of 15 amino acids. V lost 4 bases and J 2 bases, leaving 14 bases between the germline ends. Germline V gene data show CDR1 as LNHDA and CDR2 as SQIVND (reference sequence). CDR3 DNA: TGTGCCAGTAGTACCCGCAACGGGTTAAACACTGAAGCTTTCTTT. As protein: CASSTRNGLNTEAFF.

The rearrangement uses TRBV30 and TRBJ1-2; the D gene is possibly TRBD1 (5 bases). Trimming cost V 3 bases and J 4 bases, with 15 bases left between them. Per germline, CDR1 GTSNPN and CDR2 SVGIG (reference sequence). The CDR3 totals 14 residues. The CDR3 protein is CAWSPWEGSYGYTF. The CDR3 DNA follows: TGTGCCTGGAGCCCCTGGGAGGGGAGCTATGGCTACACCTTC.

V usage is TRBV5-4 and J usage is TRBJ1-1, with a weak D call TRBD1 (5 bases). Germline CDR1 reads SGHNT; CDR2 reads YYREEE (reference sequence). The ends were cut back, 2 bases at V and 13 bases at J, with 21 bases in the middle. CDR3 length: 14 amino acids. Written as DNA, the CDR3 is TGTGCCAGCAGCTTCGTAAGGGGCCCCGACGGTCTTTTCTTT. Protein: CASSFVRGPDGLFF.

The genes are TRBV7-9 and TRBJ2-7, with D possibly being TRBD1 (5 bases). CDR1 is SEHNR, CDR2 FQNEAQ, per germline (reference sequence). There are 13 residues in the CDR3. Trimming pared 10 bases from V and 2 bases from J, leaving 15 bases between. CDR3: CATSWGSTYEQYF. The CDR3 DNA is TGTGCCACCTCATGGGGCAGCACCTACGAGCAGTACTTC. Full variable domain (remainder filled in from reference TRBV7-9 and TRBJ2-7): DTGVSQNPRHKITKRGQNVTFRCDPISEHNRLYWYRQTLGQGPEFLTYFQNEAQLEKSRLLSDRFSAERPKGSFSTLEIQRTEQGDSAMYLCATSWGSTYEQYFGPGTRLTVT.

The J gene is TRBJ1-5, the V gene TRBV7-8; no clear D. V was trimmed by 4 bases and J by 7 bases, leaving 11 bases between them. The germline CDR1 and CDR2 sequences are SGHVS and FQNEAQ. The CDR3 loop spans 13 amino acids. The CDR3, as DNA: TGTGCCAGCAGCTCTTTAACCGGGCAGCCCCAGCATTTT. Amino acids: CASSSLTGQPQHF.

This chain links TRBV27 with TRBJ2-3; 7 nucleotides agree with TRBD2. The V segment lost 3 bases and the J segment 4 bases; nucleotides outside the gene matches: 7. The CDR3 spans 15 residues. Germline-derived CDR1 and CDR2 are MNHEY and SMNVEV (reference sequence). In DNA form, the CDR3 reads TGTGCCAGCAGTTTGGGGGGAGGGTACCCAGATACGCAGTATTTT. Its protein product is CASSLGGGYPDTQYF.